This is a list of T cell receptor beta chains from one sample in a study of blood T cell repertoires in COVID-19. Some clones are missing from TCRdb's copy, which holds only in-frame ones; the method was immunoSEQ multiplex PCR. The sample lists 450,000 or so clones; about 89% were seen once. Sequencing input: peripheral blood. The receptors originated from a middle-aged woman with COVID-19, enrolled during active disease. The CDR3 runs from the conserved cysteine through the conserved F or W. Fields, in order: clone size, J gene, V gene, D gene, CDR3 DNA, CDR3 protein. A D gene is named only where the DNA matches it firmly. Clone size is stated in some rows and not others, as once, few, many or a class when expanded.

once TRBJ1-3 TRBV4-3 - TGCGCCAGCAGCCCCCGGTATAGAGGGATCGGAAACACCATATATTTT CASSPRYRGIGNTIYF
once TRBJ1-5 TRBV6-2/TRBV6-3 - TGTGCCAGCAGTTTTCAACAGGGCGCAATTAGCAATCAGCCCCAGCATTTT CASSFQQGAISNQPQHF
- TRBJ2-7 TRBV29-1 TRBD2 TGCAGCGTTGGACTAGCGCTAAGCTACGAGCAGTACTTC CSVGLALSYEQYF
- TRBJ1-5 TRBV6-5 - TGTGCCAGCAGCTACGACAGTAATCAGCCCCAGCATTTT CASSYDSNQPQHF
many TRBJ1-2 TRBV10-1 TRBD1 TGCGCCAGCAAGCCGGGACAGGGATACCTCTGCGGCTACACCTTC CASKPGQGYLCGYTF
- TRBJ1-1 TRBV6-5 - TGTGCCAGCAGTTACTGGGGAGAAGGCACTGAAGCTTTCTTT CASSYWGEGTEAFF
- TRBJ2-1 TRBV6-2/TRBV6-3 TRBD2 TGTGCCAGCAGTCCGGGACTACTAAATGAGCAGTTCTTC CASSPGLLNEQFF
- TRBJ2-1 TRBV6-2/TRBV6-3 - TGTGCCAGCAGTTACCCCATTCTAGCGGAGGGGGGCAATGAGCAGTTCTTC CASSYPILAEGGNEQFF
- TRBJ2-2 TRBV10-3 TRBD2 TGTGCCATCAGTGCCCGGGGGACTAGCGGGAGACAAGCCGGGGAGCTGTTTTTT CAISARGTSGRQAGELFF
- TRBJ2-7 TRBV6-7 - TGTGCCAGCAGTTACTCGAACGTCGCACCCCAGGGTTACGAGCAGTACTTC CASSYSNVAPQGYEQYF
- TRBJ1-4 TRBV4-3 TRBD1 TGCGCCAGCAGCCGCCTGACCGGGACAGAGAATGAAAAACTGTTTTTT CASSRLTGTENEKLFF
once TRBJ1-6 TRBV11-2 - TGTGCCAGCAGCTTGAATCCCCCCGAACTCTCCTATAATTCACCCCTCCACTTT CASSLNPPELSYNSPLHF
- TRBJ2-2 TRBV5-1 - TGCGCCAGCAGCTTGAGGACAGCCAACACCGGGGAGCTGTTTTTT CASSLRTANTGELFF
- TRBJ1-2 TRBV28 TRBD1 TGTGCCAGCAGTCAACTCGGGACAGGGGGGCCGTGGGGCTACACCTTC CASSQLGTGGPWGYTF
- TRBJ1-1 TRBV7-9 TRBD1 TGTGCCAGCAGCCCGGGGACAGCCTGGGGAGCTTTCTTT CASSPGTAWGAFF
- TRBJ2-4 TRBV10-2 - TGCGCCAGCATGGCGGAACTAGCCAAAAACATTCAGTACTTC CASMAELAKNIQYF
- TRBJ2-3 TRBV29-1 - TGCAGCGTTGTACAATCTAGCACAGATACGCAGTATTTT CSVVQSSTDTQYF
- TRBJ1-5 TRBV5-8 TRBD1 TGTGCCAGCAGCTCGGGACAGGGGGCACTGAGCAATCAGCCCCAGCATTTT CASSSGQGALSNQPQHF
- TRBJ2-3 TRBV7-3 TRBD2 TGTGCCAGCAGCTTAACGGGTATCCTAGCGGGAGCCACAGATACGCAGTATTTT CASSLTGILAGATDTQYF
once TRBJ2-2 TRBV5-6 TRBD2 TGTGCCAGCAGCTTAGCGGGAGAAGCCGGGGAGCTGTTTTTT CASSLAGEAGELFF
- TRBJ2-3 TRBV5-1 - TGCGCCAGCAGCTCACAGTCGGATACGCAGTATTTT CASSSQSDTQYF
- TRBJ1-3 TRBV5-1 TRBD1 TGCGCCAGCAGCTTTGGGGACAGGGGGTACCCTAACACCATATATTTT CASSFGDRGYPNTIYF
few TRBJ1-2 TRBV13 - TGTGCCAGCAGCGCTAGCACTGATGGCTACACCTTC CASSASTDGYTF
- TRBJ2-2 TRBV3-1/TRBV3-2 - TGTGCCAGCAGCCTACGACAGATTCTTGACACCGGGGAGCTGTTTTTT CASSLRQILDTGELFF
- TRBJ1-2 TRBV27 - TGTGCCAGCAGTTTATTGTCAGGGCTTGGCTACACCTTC CASSLLSGLGYTF
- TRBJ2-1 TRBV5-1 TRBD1 TGCGCCAGCAGCCCAACCCCAGGGGGCTCTTACAATGAGCAGTTCTTC CASSPTPGGSYNEQFF
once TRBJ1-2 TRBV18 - TGTGCCAGCTCACCCGCATCCGGGGGTGGGAATGGCTACACCTTC CASSPASGGGNGYTF
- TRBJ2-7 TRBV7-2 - TGTGCCAGCAGCTTATCAGGGTACGAGCAGTACTTC CASSLSGYEQYF
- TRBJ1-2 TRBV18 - TGTGCCAGCTCACCACCGGTAACCGGTACTTATGGCTACACCTTC CASSPPVTGTYGYTF
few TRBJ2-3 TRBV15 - TGTGCCACCAGCAGGCCCCCTCCGCGGAGCACAGATACGCAGTATTTT CATSRPPPRSTDTQYF
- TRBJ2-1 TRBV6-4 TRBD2 TGTGCCAGCAGTCCCCACCGGGGGGGCGGGAGGGTGAATGAGCAGTTCTTC CASSPHRGGGRVNEQFF
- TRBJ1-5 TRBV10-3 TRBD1 TGTGCCACTGGGACAGTCTTTAGCAATCAGCCCCAGCATTTT CATGTVFSNQPQHF
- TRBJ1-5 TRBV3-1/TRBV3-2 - TGTGCCAGCAGCCTTGCAGAGACTAATCAGCCCCAGCATTTT CASSLAETNQPQHF
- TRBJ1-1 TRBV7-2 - TGTGCCAGCAGCTTACCAGGTCCGAACACTGAAGCTTTCTTT CASSLPGPNTEAFF
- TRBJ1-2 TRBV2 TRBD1 TGTGCCAGCAGTGCGCAGGGGGTGAACTATGGCTACACCTTC CASSAQGVNYGYTF
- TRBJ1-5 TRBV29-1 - TGCAGCGTTGGGTCGGGCAATCAGCCCCAGCATTTT CSVGSGNQPQHF
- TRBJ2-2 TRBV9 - TGTGCCAGCAGCTCCCCCAACCTAGGCATTGCCGGGGAGCTGTTTTTT CASSSPNLGIAGELFF